The 26 T cell receptor beta chains listed next were all sequenced from one sample in a study of T-cell reconstitution after alpha-beta-depleted transplantation in children. The TCRbeta library incorporated unique molecular identifiers. TCRdb re-derived calls from the PCR reads in MiXCR, one entry per CDR3 protein. In the table there are 750,000 to 950,000 distinct CDR3 sequences, less than 20% of which are singletons. Sequencing used PBMCs, mostly from graft donor cells, obtained 360 days after TCRalphabeta/CD19-depleted stem cell transplant. The receptor set was obtained from a male patient under 18 who had a stem cell transplant for acute lymphoblastic leukemia, so the T cells may come from the graft donor.

This chain joins TRBV9 and TRBJ1-2; D is unclear. Germline loops: CDR1 SGDLS, CDR2 YYNGEE. CDR3 length equals 14 residues. Trimming cost V 3 bases and J 7 bases, with 16 bases left between them. Here the CDR3 DNA reads TGTGCCAGCAGCGACGTAGAAGGCTATGTTGGCTACACCTTC. This codes for CASSDVEGYVGYTF.

The rearrangement uses TRBV6-4 and TRBJ2-3; D remains ambiguous. Germline V lookup: CDR1 MRHNA, CDR2 SNTAGT. The CDR3 length is 13 residues. The V end lost 3 bases, the J end lost 3 bases, and 7 bases lay between the germline ends. The CDR3 DNA sequence: TGTGCCAGCAGTGAGGTAGTAACAGATACGCAGTATTTT. Amino acids: CASSEVVTDTQYF.

The chain joins TRBV12-3 or TRBV12-4 to TRBJ2-3; D may be TRBD2 (6 bases). CDR3 length: 13 residues. V lost 6 bases and J lost 2, with 9 bases in between. The CDR3 sequence: CASRWGVTDTQYF. In DNA, the CDR3 is TGTGCCAGCAGGTGGGGGGTCACAGATACGCAGTATTTT.

This clonotype was counted only a few times. The J gene is TRBJ2-4, the V gene TRBV3-1; D is undetermined. CDR1 and CDR2 (germline): LGHDT, YNNKEL (reference sequence). V dropped 3 bases and J dropped 4 bases, with 10 bases sitting between them. CDR3 length: 14 residues. Here the CDR3 reads CASSQYKTKNIQYF. Written as DNA, the CDR3 is TGTGCCAGCAGCCAGTATAAGACAAAAAACATTCAGTACTTC.

In this sample, this clonotype turned up many times. The gene calls are TRBV28 and TRBJ2-4; D remains ambiguous. This CDR3 is 15 amino acids long. The V gene lost 4 bases and the J gene lost 0 bases, with 10 bases spanning the gap. Per the germline V gene, CDR1 is MDHEN and CDR2 is SYDVKM. The CDR3 DNA follows: TGTGCCAGCAGTTCCCCAGGATTAGCCAAAAACATTCAGTACTTC. Translating gives CASSSPGLAKNIQYF.

The genes are TRBV24-1 and TRBJ2-1; D may be TRBD1 (5 bases). V gave up 1 base and J gave up 9 bases, with 18 bases separating them. The germline V gene encodes CDR1 KGHDR and CDR2 SFDVKD. This CDR3 has 16 amino acids. The CDR3 sequence: CATSDFWGPPGSEQFF. The CDR3 DNA sequence: TGTGCCACCAGTGATTTTTGGGGCCCCCCGGGCAGTGAGCAGTTCTTC.

Concerning this clonotype itself: A single base is all that separates this from a far larger clone, so a read error is likely. The chain is built from TRBV10-3 and TRBJ2-7, with D tentatively TRBD2 (5 bases). From germline, CDR1 is ENHRY and CDR2 SYGVKD. This CDR3 contains 12 residues. V shed 6 bases and J shed 4 bases, with 10 bases lying between them. CDR3 loop: CAISQEGYEQYF. Here the CDR3 DNA reads TGTGCCATCAGCCAAGAGGGTTACGAGCAGTACTTC.

This clonotype was found many times. The rearrangement links TRBV5-4 to TRBJ2-5; no definite D call. V shed 0 bases and J shed 2 bases, with 23 bases lying between them. The CDR3 covers 19 residues. The germline V gene has CDR1 SGHNT and CDR2 YYREEE (reference sequence). CDR3 DNA sequence: TGTGCCAGCAGCTTGGAGTTTAATTGGTCAACTAATTTTCAAGAGACCCAGTACTTC. It translates to CASSLEFNWSTNFQETQYF.

This clonotype was observed a handful of times. The chain is built from TRBV20-1 and TRBJ1-2; no definite D call. V lost 5 bases and J lost 8, with 15 bases in between. CDR3 size: 12 residues. CDR1 is DFQATT and CDR2 is SNEGSKA in the germline V gene (reference sequence). The CDR3 coding sequence is TGCAGTGCTGGCTCCGTATCCTGGGGCTACACCTTC. Protein sequence: CSAGSVSWGYTF.

The chain links TRBV14 to TRBJ2-5; 12 nucleotides line up with TRBD2. This CDR3 contains 18 residues. From germline, CDR1 is SGHDN and CDR2 FVKESK. The trim removed 0 bases at V and 1 base at J, leaving 6 bases unmatched. DNA for the CDR3: TGTGCCAGCAGCCAAGATGGAGGACTAGCGGGAACCCAAGAGACCCAGTACTTC. Protein sequence: CASSQDGGLAGTQETQYF. The variable domain in full, with the rest retrieved from reference TRBV14 and TRBJ2-5, is EAGVTQFPSHSVIEKGQTVTLRCDPISGHDNLYWYRRVMGKEIKFLLHFVKESKQDESGMPNNRFLAERTGGTYSTLKVQPAELEDSGVYFCASSQDGGLAGTQETQYFGPGTRLLVL.

This clonotype showed up just a few times. At one end, the junction sequence differs from germline, possibly due to a read error. The chain employs TRBV6-4 and TRBJ2-2; D is possibly TRBD1 or TRBD2 (5 bases each). The germline CDR1 and CDR2 sequences are MRHNA and SNTAGT. The length of the CDR3 is 15 residues. CDR3 residues: CASSDLGTATGELFF. The CDR3 DNA sequence: TGTGCCAGCAGCGACTTGGGGACCGCCACCGGGGAGCTGTTTTTT.

This rearrangement joins TRBV14 to TRBJ2-3; D ambiguous. The CDR3 covers 18 residues. CDR1 SGHDN and CDR2 FVKESK come from the germline V gene. Trimming removed 2 bases from V and 2 bases from J, with 20 bases in between. CDR3 sequence: CASSQPGVAAYFTDTQYF. The CDR3 region has the DNA TGTGCCAGCAGCCAACCTGGCGTAGCCGCGTACTTCACAGATACGCAGTATTTT. Filled out from reference TRBV14 and TRBJ2-3, the complete variable domain reads EAGVTQFPSHSVIEKGQTVTLRCDPISGHDNLYWYRRVMGKEIKFLLHFVKESKQDESGMPNNRFLAERTGGTYSTLKVQPAELEDSGVYFCASSQPGVAAYFTDTQYFGPGTRLTVL.

This clonotype showed up just a few times. This chain links TRBV29-1 with TRBJ2-2; 10 bases line up with TRBD1. The V and J ends lost 7 bases and 4 bases, in that order; junction bases with no gene match: 6. The germline V gene encodes CDR1 SQVTM and CDR2 ANQGSEA. CDR3 length: 14 amino acids. CDR3 sequence reads: CSGRDRGRTGELFF. CDR3 bases: TGCAGCGGCCGGGACAGGGGACGCACCGGGGAGCTGTTTTTT.

The rearrangement joins TRBV29-1 to TRBJ2-7, with a possible D match to TRBD1 (6 bases). The length of the CDR3 is 15 residues. Trimming removed 1 base at V and 0 bases at J, with 13 bases between. The germline gives CDR1 SQVTM, CDR2 ANQGSEA. The chain's CDR3 is CSVEVPGQRSYEQYF. CDR3 DNA: TGCAGCGTTGAAGTCCCGGGACAACGCTCCTACGAGCAGTACTTC.

J is TRBJ1-5 and V is TRBV6-5; 7 nucleotides agree with TRBD1. Germline-derived CDR1 and CDR2 are MNHEY and SVGAGI. The CDR3 is 17 residues long. The V segment lost 2 bases and the J segment 0 bases; nucleotides outside the gene matches: 7. The CDR3 DNA reads as TGTGCCAGCAGTTACCTCCCTTGGGACAGTAGCAATCAGCCCCAGCATTTT. This sequence encodes CASSYLPWDSSNQPQHF.

This clonotype was observed at least ten times. The chain has TRBV18 and TRBJ2-3; 8 nucleotides line up with TRBD2. This CDR3 region has 13 residues. V lost 4 bases, J lost 5 bases, and 2 bases stayed unmatched. Germline V CDR1 and CDR2: KGHSH, LQKENI. The CDR3 DNA is TGTGCCAGCTCACGTCTAGCGGGAGATACGCAGTATTTT. Encoded protein: CASSRLAGDTQYF.

This clonotype was seen repeatedly, ten times or more. The V call is TRBV5-1, the J call TRBJ2-2; D ambiguous. Germline CDR1 SGHRS, CDR2 YFSETQ. This CDR3 comprises 15 residues. V lost 1 base, J lost 2 bases, and 9 bases lay in between. The CDR3 is CASSLIQANTGELFF. The DNA of the CDR3 is TGCGCCAGCAGCTTGATCCAGGCTAACACCGGGGAGCTGTTTTTT.

The sample holds a few counts of this clonotype. The chain combines TRBV5-5 with TRBJ2-1, with D unclear. V was cut by 4 bases and J by 6 bases, with 17 bases left in between. The germline V gene has CDR1 SGHKS and CDR2 YYEKEE (reference sequence). The CDR3 sequence is 15 residues long. CDR3 coding DNA: TGTGCCAGCAGCCCTCCTTGGTTGAGTGGCAATGAGCAGTTCTTC. Protein: CASSPPWLSGNEQFF. Variable domain in full (rest from reference TRBV5-5 and TRBJ2-1): DAGVTQSPTHLIKTRGQQVTLRCSPISGHKSVSWYQQVLGQGPQFIFQYYEKEERGRGNFPDRFSARQFPNYSSELNVNALLLGDSALYLCASSPPWLSGNEQFFGPGTRLTVL.

This clonotype was detected only a few times. This chain uses TRBV10-3 with TRBJ2-2, with TRBD2 matching over 7 bases. This CDR3 has 14 amino acids. Germline CDR1 reads ENHRY; CDR2 reads SYGVKD. The ends lost 8 bases at V and 4 bases at J; junction bases unmatched: 7. The CDR3 region has the DNA TGTGCCATCCGGGGGGACCCCCGCACCGGGGAGCTGTTTTTT. Translating gives CAIRGDPRTGELFF.

The chain uses TRBV14 and TRBJ2-1; the D gene could be TRBD1 or TRBD2 (5 bases each). The germline V gene has CDR1 SGHDN and CDR2 FVKESK. Trimming left V 4 bases short and J 8 bases short, with 9 bases between. This CDR3 spans 12 amino acids. CDR3 DNA sequence: TGTGCCAGCAGCCCCCGGGGCCATGAGCAGTTCTTC. Translation: CASSPRGHEQFF.

This clonotype has only a few counts. This chain uses TRBV7-2 with TRBJ2-1; D not resolved. CDR1 and CDR2 from the germline V gene are SGHTA and FQGNSA. The CDR3 extends over 14 amino acids. The V end was cut by 1 base, the J end by 6 bases, with 10 bases between. Here the CDR3 reads CASSLVPLTNEQFF. CDR3 coding DNA: TGTGCCAGCAGCTTAGTTCCACTCACCAATGAGCAGTTCTTC.

This clonotype was recorded a few times. The chain couples TRBV3-1 to TRBJ2-7, with TRBD1 matching 8 bases. With 6 bases clipped from V and 3 bases from J, the junction kept 7 bases outside the gene matches. The CDR3 sequence is 14 residues long. Per germline, CDR1 LGHDT and CDR2 YNNKEL (reference sequence). Written as DNA, the CDR3 is TGTGCCAGCAGTCGGACAGGGAGTCGCTACGAGCAGTACTTC. This codes for CASSRTGSRYEQYF.

This clonotype was seen more than once but under ten times. V and J are TRBV7-8 and TRBJ2-1; D assignment may be TRBD1 or TRBD2 (6 bases each). V lost 5 bases and J lost 7, with 18 bases in between. The CDR3 is made up of 15 amino acids. In germline, CDR1 is SGHVS, CDR2 FQNEAQ. The CDR3 DNA sequence: TGTGCCAGCAGCCATAGCTCGGGGGCGCATAATGAGCAGTTCTTC. This translates into CASSHSSGAHNEQFF. The full variable domain, with the rest looked up from reference TRBV7-8 and TRBJ2-1, is GAGVSQSPRYKVAKRGQDVALRCDPISGHVSLFWYQQALGQGPEFLTYFQNEAQLDKSGLPSDRFFAERPEGSVSTLKIQRTQQEDSAVYLCASSHSSGAHNEQFFGPGTRLTVL.

This clonotype turned up a few times. This chain connects TRBV7-9 to TRBJ2-7; D remains unclear. This CDR3 contains 14 residues. Per germline, CDR1 SEHNR and CDR2 FQNEAQ (reference sequence). V was trimmed by 1 base and J by 2 bases, leaving 9 bases between them. The CDR3 DNA is TGTGCCAGCAGCTTAGAAACACAAACCTACGAGCAGTACTTC. As protein: CASSLETQTYEQYF. The full variable domain, with the rest looked up from reference TRBV7-9 and TRBJ2-7, is DTGVSQNPRHKITKRGQNVTFRCDPISEHNRLYWYRQTLGQGPEFLTYFQNEAQLEKSRLLSDRFSAERPKGSFSTLEIQRTEQGDSAMYLCASSLETQTYEQYFGPGTRLTVT.

The rearrangement uses TRBV15 and TRBJ2-7; 10 bases line up with TRBD2. V shed 6 bases and J 2 bases; nucleotides not matched to a gene: 7. The CDR3 extends over 15 amino acids. Germline values: CDR1 LNHNV, CDR2 YYDKDF (reference sequence). The CDR3 nucleotides read TGTGCCACCAGTCGGCTAGCGGGAGTTACCTACGAGCAGTACTTC. This encodes CATSRLAGVTYEQYF. Combining the CDR3 with reference TRBV15 and TRBJ2-7 gives the whole variable domain DAMVIQNPRYQVTQFGKPVTLSCSQTLNHNVMYWYQQKSSQAPKLLFHYYDKDFNNEADTPDNFQSRRPNTSFCFLDIRSPGLGDTAMYLCATSRLAGVTYEQYFGPGTRLTVT.

This clonotype was picked up a small number of times. The chain joins TRBV4-1 to TRBJ2-3; the match to TRBD2 covers 10 bases. The CDR3 extends over 17 amino acids. The germline CDR1 and CDR2 sequences are MGHRA and YSYEKL. V lost 0 bases to trimming and J lost 4 bases; unmatched junction nucleotides: 7. The CDR3 is CASSQDPSGSIADTQYF. In DNA, the CDR3 is TGCGCCAGCAGCCAAGATCCTAGCGGGAGTATCGCAGATACGCAGTATTTT.